Listed here are 20 T cell receptor beta chains from one sample, sequenced in a study of shared clonotypes between healthy human individuals. TCRdb keeps only in-frame clones here, not all; method: immunoSEQ multiplex PCR. Here the sample spans about 500,000 clones, over 60% being singletons. Material: PBMCs. All receptors come from a woman aged 40 to 50 in good health. Some clones in this sample may be carry-over from other donors' samples.

As for this clone: This probably arose from a read error, given a far larger clone one base away. The rearrangement uses TRBV4-2 and TRBJ2-2; 11 bases fit TRBD2. The germline V gene encodes CDR1 LGHNA and CDR2 YNFKEQ. The CDR3 runs 17 residues. V was clipped by 5 bases and J by 3 bases; unmatched bases: 8. In DNA, the CDR3 is TGTGCCAGCAGCTCGTATCTAGCGGGAGGCTACACCGGGGAGCTGTTTTTT. This codes for CASSSYLAGGYTGELFF.

V usage is TRBV6-5 and J usage is TRBJ1-1, with TRBD1 identical over 9 bases. The CDR3 consists of 15 residues. V lost 6 bases to trimming and J lost 5 bases; unmatched junction nucleotides: 10. Germline V lookup: CDR1 MNHEY, CDR2 SVGAGI. The CDR3 DNA sequence: TGTGCCAGCAGAACGAGGACAGGGGAGGGTACTGAAGCTTTCTTT. It encodes CASRTRTGEGTEAFF.

The chain is built from TRBV5-1 and TRBJ1-6, with D perhaps matching TRBD1 (6 bases). The V end was cut by 4 bases, the J end by 10 bases, with 21 bases between. Germline V lookup: CDR1 SGHRS, CDR2 YFSETQ. The CDR3 spans 16 residues. The CDR3 bases are TGCGCCAGCAGCCCAAAAGTACAGGGCCACGAGTCACCCCTCCACTTT. Its translation: CASSPKVQGHESPLHF.

The gene calls are TRBV18 and TRBJ2-7; D unresolved. Trimming removed 3 bases from V and 7 bases from J, with 16 bases in between. The CDR3 extends over 14 amino acids. Germline V gene sequence: CDR1 KGHSH, CDR2 LQKENI. The CDR3 DNA reads as TGTGCCAGCTCACCTGTTTGGCGGTCGGAAGAGCAGTACTTC. It codes for CASSPVWRSEEQYF.

This clone was recorded many times. This rearrangement joins TRBV7-3 to TRBJ2-1; 7 positions match TRBD2. The junction had 11 bases not matched to a gene; V was cut back by 5 bases and J by 7 bases. The CDR3 is 15 amino acids. Germline CDR1 SGHTA, CDR2 FQGTGA. The CDR3 spells CASSPSGQDVNEQFF. For the CDR3, the DNA is TGTGCCAGCAGCCCTAGCGGCCAAGACGTTAATGAGCAGTTCTTC.

In the case of this clone: The likely explanation is a read error, given a far larger clone one base away. V and J are TRBV7-8 and TRBJ2-7, with TRBD2 matching over 9 bases. There are 15 residues in the CDR3. The germline CDR1 and CDR2 sequences are SGHVS and FQNEAQ. This CDR3 reads CASSPRTSDLGEQCF. CDR3 sequence (DNA): TGTGCCAGCAGCCCTCGGACTAGCGACCTAGGCGAGCAGTGCTTC. The entire variable domain, with the rest obtained from reference TRBV7-8 and TRBJ2-7, is as follows: GAGVSQSPRYKVAKRGQDVALRCDPISGHVSLFWYQQALGQGPEFLTYFQNEAQLDKSGLPSDRFFAERPEGSVSTLKIQRTQQEDSAVYLCASSPRTSDLGEQCFGPGTRLTVT.

This rearrangement joins TRBV4-1 to TRBJ2-7; possible D gene TRBD2, 7 bases. Germline-derived CDR1 and CDR2 are MGHRA and YSYEKL. CDR3 length: 18 residues. Trimming pared 4 bases from V and 0 bases from J, leaving 22 bases between. The CDR3 region is CASSPKSGRGAPSYEQYF. The CDR3 coding sequence is TGCGCCAGCAGCCCAAAATCCGGCCGGGGGGCGCCCTCCTACGAGCAGTACTTC.

This clone was counted a single time. A far larger clone is one base from this, pointing to a likely read error. V and J are TRBV15 and TRBJ2-5, with TRBD2 matching over 10 bases. The J call may be faulty, since TRBJ2-7 better matches the DNA end. CDR1 and CDR2 from the germline V gene are LNHNV and YYDKDF (reference sequence). This CDR3 comprises 19 residues. In DNA, the CDR3 is TGTGCCACCAGCAGAGCCCCGACTAGCGGGCCTATCCGCTCCTGCGAGCAGTACTTC. It yields the protein CATSRAPTSGPIRSCEQYF.

Concerning this clone: A single base is all that separates this from a far larger clone, so a read error is likely. This chain connects TRBV29-1 to TRBJ1-1; possible D gene TRBD1, 5 bases. CDR3 length equals 15 residues. CDR1 and CDR2 (germline): SQVTM, ANQGSEA. The CDR3 loop reads CSFAVVNRAGAEAFF. Written as DNA, the CDR3 is TGCAGTTTCGCCGTCGTGAATAGGGCGGGGGCTGAAGCTTTCTTT.

About this clone: One base separates it from a far larger clone, so it is likely a read error. This chain uses TRBV2 with TRBJ1-1; D ambiguous. The CDR3 consists of 12 residues. Germline CDR1 reads SNHLY; CDR2 reads FYNNEI. DNA of the CDR3: TGTGTCAGCACGGATATGAACACTGAAGCTTTCTTT. Encoded protein: CVSTDMNTEAFF.

This chain connects TRBV30 to TRBJ2-2; D might be TRBD1 (5 bases). CDR3 length: 16 residues. V was trimmed by 4 bases and J by 1 base, leaving 16 bases between them. Germline V gene sequence: CDR1 GTSNPN, CDR2 SVGIG (reference sequence). CDR3 DNA: TGTGCCTGGAATCCCTGGGGCGGTAAGAACACCGGGGAGCTGTTTTTT. Protein product: CAWNPWGGKNTGELFF.

In its sample, this clone was seen a few times. V and J are TRBV30 and TRBJ1-3; 7 bases agree with TRBD1. Germline CDR1 reads GTSNPN; CDR2 reads SVGIG (reference sequence). V gave up 4 bases and J gave up 1 base; unmatched junction bases: 7. The CDR3 contains 15 residues. The DNA for the CDR3 is TGTGCCTGGACACAGGGGACGGGGTCTGGAAACACCATATATTTT. Protein: CAWTQGTGSGNTIYF.

The chain combines TRBV4-2 with TRBJ2-7; D may be TRBD2 (6 bases). Per the germline V gene, CDR1 is LGHNA and CDR2 is YNFKEQ. The V end was cut by 0 bases, the J end by 1 base, with 7 bases between. The CDR3 has 14 amino acids. The CDR3 DNA reads as TGTGCCAGCAGCCAAGAGCGGGGTTCCTACGAGCAGTACTTC. Residues: CASSQERGSYEQYF.

The genes are TRBV5-1 and TRBJ2-5, with 9 bases identical to TRBD1. V trimming: 4 bases; J trimming: 5 bases; junction bases outside the gene matches: 9. The CDR3 totals 15 residues. Germline V gives CDR1 SGHRS, CDR2 YFSETQ. The CDR3 sequence is CASSAGTGSAETQYF. The CDR3, as DNA: TGCGCCAGCAGCGCAGGGACAGGGTCGGCGGAGACCCAGTACTTC.

The chain uses TRBV11-2 and TRBJ2-1; D gene unclear. With 8 bases removed from V and 1 base from J, the gap between germline ends came to 6 bases. This CDR3 contains 12 residues. CDR1 SGHAT and CDR2 FQNNGV come from the germline V gene. In DNA, the CDR3 is TGTGCCAGCGCAGGTTCCTACAATGAGCAGTTCTTC. Its translation is CASAGSYNEQFF.

This rearrangement joins TRBV7-9 to TRBJ2-5; 8 bases line up with TRBD1. Gene TRBJ2-7 matches the end of the DNA better, so the J call may be wrong. Germline assignment: CDR1 SEHNR and CDR2 FQNEAQ (reference sequence). CDR3 length: 15 amino acids. In DNA, the CDR3 is TGTGCCAGCAGCTCCTCCAGGGGGCGCAGCTACGAGCAGTACTTC. It specifies CASSSSRGRSYEQYF.

A word on this clone: This sequence is one base from a far larger clone and is likely a read error. This sequence joins TRBV6-1 and TRBJ2-7; 10 bases match TRBD2. CDR1 MNHNS and CDR2 SASEGT come from the germline V gene. Trimming at V came to 3 bases and at J to 6 bases, leaving 8 bases not matched to a gene. The CDR3 loop spans 15 amino acids. CDR3 nucleotides: TGTGCCAGCAGTGAGGCTAGCGGGAGTACAGGCGAGCAGTACTTC. Amino acids: CASSEASGSTGEQYF.

The V and J genes are TRBV19 and TRBJ1-1; the match to TRBD1 covers 7 bases. The CDR3 is 15 amino acids. Germline-derived CDR1 and CDR2 are LNHDA and SQIVND (reference sequence). Trimming cost V 7 bases and J 0 bases; bases outside gene matches: 8. In DNA, the CDR3 is TGTGCCAGTATTCGGAGGGGGCCTTTGAACACTGAAGCTTTCTTT. Protein product: CASIRRGPLNTEAFF.

CDR3 nucleotides: TGTGCCAGCAGGCTTATGCACGAGCAGTACTTC. Amino acids: CASRLMHEQYF. The rearrangement links TRBV6-7 to TRBJ2-7; D gene ambiguous. TRBV6-7 belongs to the ORF category, with a function that is uncertain. The CDR3 spans 11 residues. The V end lost 6 bases, the J end lost 5 bases, and 8 bases lay between the germline ends.

There are many counts of this clone. The chain carries TRBV5-8 and TRBJ2-1; the match to TRBD1 covers 7 bases. The length of the CDR3 is 15 residues. V gave up 0 bases and J gave up 7 bases; unmatched junction bases: 7. CDR1 is SGHTS, CDR2 YDEGEE, per germline. The CDR3 DNA reads as TGTGCCAGCAGCTTGGGGACAGGCTTTAAGAATGAGCAGTTCTTC. Amino acids: CASSLGTGFKNEQFF.